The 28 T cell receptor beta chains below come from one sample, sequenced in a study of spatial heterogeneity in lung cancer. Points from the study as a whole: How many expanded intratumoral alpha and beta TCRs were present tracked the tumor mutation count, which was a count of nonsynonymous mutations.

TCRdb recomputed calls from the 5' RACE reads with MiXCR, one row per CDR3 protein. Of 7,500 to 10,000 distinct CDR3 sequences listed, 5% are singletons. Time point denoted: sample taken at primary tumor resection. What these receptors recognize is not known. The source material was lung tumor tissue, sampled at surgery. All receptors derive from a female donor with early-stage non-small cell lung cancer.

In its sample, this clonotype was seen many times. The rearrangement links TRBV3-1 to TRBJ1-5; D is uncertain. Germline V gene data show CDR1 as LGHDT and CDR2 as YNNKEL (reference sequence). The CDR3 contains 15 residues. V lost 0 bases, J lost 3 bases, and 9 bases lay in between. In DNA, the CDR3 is TGTGCCAGCAGCCAAGACTTCATCAACAATCAGCCCCAGCATTTT. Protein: CASSQDFINNQPQHF.

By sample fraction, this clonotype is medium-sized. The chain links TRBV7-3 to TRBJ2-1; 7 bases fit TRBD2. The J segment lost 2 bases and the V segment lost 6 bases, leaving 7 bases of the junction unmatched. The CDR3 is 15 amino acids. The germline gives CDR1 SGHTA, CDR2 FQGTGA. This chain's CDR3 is CASSLSGFPYNEQFF. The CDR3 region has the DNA TGTGCCAGCAGTCTTAGCGGGTTTCCCTACAATGAGCAGTTCTTC.

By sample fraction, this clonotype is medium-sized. The CDR3 bases are TGTGCCAGCAGTTTAGCGGCGGCGACAAGAGAGACCCAGTACTTC. Residues: CASSLAAATRETQYF. V gene TRBV27 combines with J gene TRBJ2-5; no clear D. The V and J ends lost 2 bases and 4 bases respectively, with 14 bases between them. The length of the CDR3 is 15 residues. CDR1 is MNHEY, CDR2 SMNVEV, per germline (reference sequence).

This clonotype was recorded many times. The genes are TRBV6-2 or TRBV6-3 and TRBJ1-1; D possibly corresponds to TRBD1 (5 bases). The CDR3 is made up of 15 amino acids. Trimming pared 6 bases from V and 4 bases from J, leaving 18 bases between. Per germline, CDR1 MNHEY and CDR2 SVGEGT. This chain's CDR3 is CASREFGGGSTEAFF. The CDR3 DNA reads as TGTGCCAGCAGAGAATTTGGGGGAGGGAGCACTGAAGCTTTCTTT.

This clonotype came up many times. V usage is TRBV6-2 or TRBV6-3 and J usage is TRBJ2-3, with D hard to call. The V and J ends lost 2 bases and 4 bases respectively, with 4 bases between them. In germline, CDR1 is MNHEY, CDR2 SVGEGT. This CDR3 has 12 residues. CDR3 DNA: TGTGCCAGCAGTTACGGGTCAGATACGCAGTATTTT. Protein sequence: CASSYGSDTQYF.

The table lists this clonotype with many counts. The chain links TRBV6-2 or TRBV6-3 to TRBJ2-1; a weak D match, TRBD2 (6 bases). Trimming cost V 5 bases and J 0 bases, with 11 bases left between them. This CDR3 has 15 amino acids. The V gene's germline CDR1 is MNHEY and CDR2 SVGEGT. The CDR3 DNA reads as TGTGCCAGCAGTGAGCGGGTTTCCTCCTACAATGAGCAGTTCTTC. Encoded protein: CASSERVSSYNEQFF.

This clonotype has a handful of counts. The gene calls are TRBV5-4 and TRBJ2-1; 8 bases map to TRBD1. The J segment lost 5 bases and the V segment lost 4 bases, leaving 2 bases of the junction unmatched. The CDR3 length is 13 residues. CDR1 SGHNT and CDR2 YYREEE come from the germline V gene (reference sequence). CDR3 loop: CASSPTGDNEQFF. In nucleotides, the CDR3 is TGTGCCAGCAGCCCGACAGGGGACAATGAGCAGTTCTTC.

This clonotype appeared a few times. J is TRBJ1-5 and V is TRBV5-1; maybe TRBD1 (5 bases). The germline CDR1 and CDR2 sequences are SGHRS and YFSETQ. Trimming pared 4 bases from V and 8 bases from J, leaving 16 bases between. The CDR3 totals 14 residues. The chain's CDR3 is CASSITGTPEPQHF. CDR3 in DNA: TGCGCCAGCAGCATCACCGGGACCCCGGAGCCCCAGCATTTT.

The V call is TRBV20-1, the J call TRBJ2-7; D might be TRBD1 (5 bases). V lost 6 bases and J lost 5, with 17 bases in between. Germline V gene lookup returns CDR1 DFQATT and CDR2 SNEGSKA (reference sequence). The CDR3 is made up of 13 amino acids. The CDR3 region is CSARKLGRDEQYF. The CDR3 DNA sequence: TGCAGTGCCCGAAAACTGGGGCGAGACGAGCAGTACTTC.

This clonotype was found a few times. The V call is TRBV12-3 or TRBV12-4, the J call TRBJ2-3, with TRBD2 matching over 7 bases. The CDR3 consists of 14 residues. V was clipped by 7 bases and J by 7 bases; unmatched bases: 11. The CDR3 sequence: CASTGGRESHTQYF. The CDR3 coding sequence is TGTGCCAGCACCGGCGGGCGGGAGAGTCATACGCAGTATTTT.

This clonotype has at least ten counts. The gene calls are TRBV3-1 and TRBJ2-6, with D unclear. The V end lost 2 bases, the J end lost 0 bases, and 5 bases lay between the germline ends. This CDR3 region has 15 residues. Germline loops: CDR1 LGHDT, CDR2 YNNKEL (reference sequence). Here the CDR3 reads CASSQSDSGANVLTF. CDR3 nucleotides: TGTGCCAGCAGCCAATCGGACTCTGGGGCCAACGTCCTGACTTTC.

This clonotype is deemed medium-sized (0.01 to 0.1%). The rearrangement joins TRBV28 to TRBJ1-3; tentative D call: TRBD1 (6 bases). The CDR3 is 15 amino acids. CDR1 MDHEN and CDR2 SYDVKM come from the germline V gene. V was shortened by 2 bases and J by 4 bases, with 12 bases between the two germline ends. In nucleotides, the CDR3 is TGTGCCAGCAGTTTACGGGGGCCGTGGGGAAACACCATATATTTT. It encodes CASSLRGPWGNTIYF.

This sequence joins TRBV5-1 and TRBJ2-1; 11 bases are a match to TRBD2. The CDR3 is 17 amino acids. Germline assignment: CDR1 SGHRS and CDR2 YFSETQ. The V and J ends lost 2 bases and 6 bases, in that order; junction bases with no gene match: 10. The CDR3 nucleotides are TGCGCCAGCAGCTTCAGCTTACTAGCGGGAGAGGGCAATGAGCAGTTCTTC. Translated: CASSFSLLAGEGNEQFF.

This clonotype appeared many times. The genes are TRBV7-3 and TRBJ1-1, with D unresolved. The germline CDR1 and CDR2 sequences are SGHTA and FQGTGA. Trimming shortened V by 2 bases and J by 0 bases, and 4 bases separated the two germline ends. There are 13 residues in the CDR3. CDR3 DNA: TGTGCCAGCAGCTTAGACCTGAACACTGAAGCTTTCTTT. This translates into CASSLDLNTEAFF.

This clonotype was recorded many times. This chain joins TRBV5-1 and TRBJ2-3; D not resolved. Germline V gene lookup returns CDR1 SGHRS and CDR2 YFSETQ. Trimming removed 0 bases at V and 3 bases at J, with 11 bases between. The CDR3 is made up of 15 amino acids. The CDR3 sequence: CASSLGPEGTDTQYF. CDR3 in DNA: TGCGCCAGCAGCTTGGGACCGGAAGGAACAGATACGCAGTATTTT.

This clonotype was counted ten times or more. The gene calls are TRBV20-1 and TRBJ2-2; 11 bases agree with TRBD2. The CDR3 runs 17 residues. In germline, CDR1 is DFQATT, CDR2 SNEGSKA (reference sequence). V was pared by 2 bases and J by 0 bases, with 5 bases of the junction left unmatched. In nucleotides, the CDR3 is TGCAGTGCTAGACCCTCGACTAGCGGGACGAACACCGGGGAGCTGTTTTTT. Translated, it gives CSARPSTSGTNTGELFF.

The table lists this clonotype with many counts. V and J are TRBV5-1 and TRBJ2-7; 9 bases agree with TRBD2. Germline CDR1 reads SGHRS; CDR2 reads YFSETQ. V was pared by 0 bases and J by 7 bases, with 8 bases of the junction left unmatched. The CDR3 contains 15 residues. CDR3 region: CASSLGGLAEGEQYF. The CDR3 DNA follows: TGCGCCAGCAGCTTGGGGGGACTAGCCGAAGGAGAGCAGTACTTC. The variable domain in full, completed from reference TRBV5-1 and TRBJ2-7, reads KAGVTQTPRYLIKTRGQQVTLSCSPISGHRSVSWYQQTPGQGLQFLFEYFSETQRNKGNFPGRFSGRQFSNSRSEMNVSTLELGDSALYLCASSLGGLAEGEQYFGPGTRLTVT.

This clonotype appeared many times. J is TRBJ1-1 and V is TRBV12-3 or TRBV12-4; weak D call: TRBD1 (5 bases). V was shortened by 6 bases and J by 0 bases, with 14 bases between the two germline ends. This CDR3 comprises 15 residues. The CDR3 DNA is TGTGCCAGCAGAGCAGCCGGACACTTGAACACTGAAGCTTTCTTT. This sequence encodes CASRAAGHLNTEAFF.

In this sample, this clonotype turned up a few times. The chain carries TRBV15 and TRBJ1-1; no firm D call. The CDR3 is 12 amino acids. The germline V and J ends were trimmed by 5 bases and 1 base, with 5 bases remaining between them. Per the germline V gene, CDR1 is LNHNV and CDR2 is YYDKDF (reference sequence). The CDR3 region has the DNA TGTGCCACCAGCGAGAGGAACACTGAAGCTTTCTTT. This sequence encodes CATSERNTEAFF.

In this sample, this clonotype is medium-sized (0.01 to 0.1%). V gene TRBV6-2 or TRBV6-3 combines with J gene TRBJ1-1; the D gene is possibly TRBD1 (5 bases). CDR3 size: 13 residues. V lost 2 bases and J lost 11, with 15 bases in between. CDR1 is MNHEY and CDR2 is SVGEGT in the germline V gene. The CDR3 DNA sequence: TGTGCCAGCAGTTACGGTGGGGCAGTCGAGGCTTTCTTT. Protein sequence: CASSYGGAVEAFF.

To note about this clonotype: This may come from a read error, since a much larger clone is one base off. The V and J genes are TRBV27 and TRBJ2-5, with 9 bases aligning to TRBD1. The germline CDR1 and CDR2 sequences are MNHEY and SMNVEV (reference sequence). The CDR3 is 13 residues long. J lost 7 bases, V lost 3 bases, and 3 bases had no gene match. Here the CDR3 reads CASSLGQGRTQYF. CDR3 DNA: TGTGCCAGCAGTTTGGGACAGGGAAGGACCCAGTACTTC.

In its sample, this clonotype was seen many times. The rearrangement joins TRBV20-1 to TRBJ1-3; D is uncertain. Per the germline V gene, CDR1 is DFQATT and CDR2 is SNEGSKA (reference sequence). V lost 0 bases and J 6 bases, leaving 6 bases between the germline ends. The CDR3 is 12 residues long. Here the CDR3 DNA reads TGCAGTGCTAGAGACACTGAAAACACCATATATTTT. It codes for CSARDTENTIYF.

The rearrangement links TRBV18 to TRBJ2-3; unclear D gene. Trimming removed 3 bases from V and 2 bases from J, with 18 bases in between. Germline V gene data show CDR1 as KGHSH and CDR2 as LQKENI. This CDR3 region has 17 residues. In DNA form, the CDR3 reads TGTGCCAGCTCACCTTACCCCTCCTTAGGGCCCACAGATACGCAGTATTTT. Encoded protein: CASSPYPSLGPTDTQYF.

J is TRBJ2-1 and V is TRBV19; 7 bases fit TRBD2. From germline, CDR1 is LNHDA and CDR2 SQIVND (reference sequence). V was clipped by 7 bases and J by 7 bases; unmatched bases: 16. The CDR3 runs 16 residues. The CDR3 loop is CASTLTRREVRNEQFF. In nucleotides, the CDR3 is TGTGCCAGTACCCTGACTCGACGGGAGGTGAGGAATGAGCAGTTCTTC.

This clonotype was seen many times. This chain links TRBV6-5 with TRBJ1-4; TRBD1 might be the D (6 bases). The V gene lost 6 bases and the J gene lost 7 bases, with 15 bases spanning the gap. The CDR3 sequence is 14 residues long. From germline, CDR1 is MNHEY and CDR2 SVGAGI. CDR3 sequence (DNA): TGTGCCAGCAGCATAACAGGGTTGGGTGAAAAACTGTTTTTT. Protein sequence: CASSITGLGEKLFF.

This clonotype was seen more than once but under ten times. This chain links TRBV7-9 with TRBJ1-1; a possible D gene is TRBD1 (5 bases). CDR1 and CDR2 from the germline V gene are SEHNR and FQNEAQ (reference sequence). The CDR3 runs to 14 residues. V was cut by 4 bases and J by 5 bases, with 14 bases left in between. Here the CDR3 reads CASSSQGGMTEAFF. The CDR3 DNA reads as TGTGCCAGCAGCTCCCAGGGTGGGATGACTGAAGCTTTCTTT.

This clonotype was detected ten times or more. DNA of the CDR3: TGTGCCAGCAGCTTGAGTTCGGCAGGGGTGAACACTGAAGCTTTCTTT. It encodes CASSLSSAGVNTEAFF. The chain carries TRBV13 and TRBJ1-1; a possible D gene is TRBD1 (6 bases). CDR1 and CDR2 (germline): PRHDT, FYEKMQ (reference sequence). The CDR3 is made up of 16 amino acids. V was cut by 3 bases and J by 0 bases, with 14 bases left in between. Supplemented by reference TRBV13 and TRBJ1-1, the full variable domain reads AAGVIQSPRHLIKEKRETATLKCYPIPRHDTVYWYQQGPGQDPQFLISFYEKMQSDKGSIPDRFSAQQFSDYHSELNMSSLELGDSALYFCASSLSSAGVNTEAFFGQGTRLTVV.

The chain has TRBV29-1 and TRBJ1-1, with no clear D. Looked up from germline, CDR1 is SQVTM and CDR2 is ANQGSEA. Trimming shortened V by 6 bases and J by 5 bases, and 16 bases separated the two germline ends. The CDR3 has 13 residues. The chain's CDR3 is CSVAGAGRTEAFF. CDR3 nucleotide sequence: TGCAGCGTCGCGGGAGCAGGTCGTACTGAAGCTTTCTTT.